The rows below give T cell receptor beta chains drawn from one sample of a study of T cells in Graves' hyperthyroidism and ophthalmopathy. TCRdb passed the multiplex PCR reads through MiXCR, listing each CDR3 protein once. The profile shows 330,000 or so distinct CDR3 sequences, roughly 18% of them singletons. Sequenced material: blood. The receptor source for this set is a man aged 50-59 years with Graves' ophthalmopathy. CDR3s include the opening cysteine and the closing phenylalanine or tryptophan. A D gene is named only where the DNA matches it firmly. The listing skips clone size in some rows; elsewhere it reads once, few, many or a size class.

abundance	d_gene	v_gene	j_gene	CDR3nt	CDR3aa
few	.	TRBV20-1	TRBJ2-2	TGCAGTGCTAGAGATGCGGTTATTACCGGGGAGCTGTTTTTT	CSARDAVITGELFF
.	.	TRBV28	TRBJ2-4	TGTGCCAGCAGCTTCAAAGACATTCAGTACTTC	CASSFKDIQYF
.	.	TRBV29-1	TRBJ1-4	TGCAGCGTTAGCGAGGGGATGGGAACTAATGAAAAACTGTTTTTT	CSVSEGMGTNEKLFF
.	TRBD2	TRBV29-1	TRBJ2-1	TGCAGCGGGACTAGCGGGTACAATGAGCAGTTCTTC	CSGTSGYNEQFF
.	TRBD2	TRBV9	TRBJ2-1	TGTGCCAGCAGCGTAGATGTAGCGGGAGTGAACTACAATGAGCAGTTCTTC	CASSVDVAGVNYNEQFF
.	.	TRBV7-9	TRBJ1-1	TGTGCCAGCAGCCTTGAGGGGGGATGGACTGAAGCTTTCTTT	CASSLEGGWTEAFF
many	TRBD1	TRBV30	TRBJ1-2	TGTGCCTGGAGTACCCTCCGGACAGGGATCTATGGCTACACCTTC	CAWSTLRTGIYGYTF
.	.	TRBV20-1	TRBJ2-1	TGCAGTGCTAGAGATCAATACCGCCTAGAGCAGTTCTTC	CSARDQYRLEQFF
few	TRBD2	TRBV28	TRBJ2-1	TGTGCCAGCAGTTACAGGAAAGCGGGAGCCTACAATGAGCAGTTCTTC	CASSYRKAGAYNEQFF
many	.	TRBV7-3	TRBJ1-1	TGTGCCAGCAGCTCGCAGATGAACACTGAAGCTTTCTTT	CASSSQMNTEAFF
.	.	TRBV28	TRBJ1-6	TGTGCCAGCAATGGCAGGGCTCCTAACGAAGATAATTCACCCCTCCACTTT	CASNGRAPNEDNSPLHF
few	.	TRBV3-1	TRBJ1-2	TGTGCCAGCAGGGGGGGCCCAGATCTCTATGGCTACACCTTC	CASRGGPDLYGYTF
.	.	TRBV20-1	TRBJ2-3	TGCAGTGCTAGAACCTCAGGGCCAGATACGCAGTATTTT	CSARTSGPDTQYF
.	.	TRBV6-1	TRBJ2-3	TGTGCCAGCAGTGAAAGGCAGGGCTTGGCAGATACGCAGTATTTT	CASSERQGLADTQYF
once	.	TRBV7-3	TRBJ2-3	TGTGCCAGCAGCTTCGTACCAGGCACAGATACGCAGTATTTT	CASSFVPGTDTQYF
.	.	TRBV18	TRBJ1-3	TGTGCCAGCTCATCCGTTGGACTGATCTCTGGAAACACCATATATTTT	CASSSVGLISGNTIYF
.	TRBD1	TRBV5-1	TRBJ2-7	TGCGCCAGCAGCCCGACTACAGGGGGCGTCGACGAGCAGTACTTC	CASSPTTGGVDEQYF
.	TRBD2	TRBV5-1	TRBJ2-7	TGCGCCAGCAGCTGGAGGGAGGGGAGCTACGAGCAGTACTTC	CASSWREGSYEQYF
.	TRBD1	TRBV9	TRBJ1-2	TGTGCCAGCAGCGTAGCGGACAGGGCCTATGGCTGCACCTTC	CASSVADRAYGCTF
few	TRBD1	TRBV12-3/TRBV12-4	TRBJ1-4	TGTGCCAGCAGATCAGGGGGCACTAATGAAAAACTGTTTTTT	CASRSGGTNEKLFF
.	.	TRBV11-2	TRBJ1-5	TGTGCCAGCAGCTTAGGGGCAGGGCCCAATCAGCCCCAGCATTTT	CASSLGAGPNQPQHF
many	TRBD1	TRBV2	TRBJ2-2	TGTGCCAGCAGTGAAACCCACAGGGGGAGATACACCGGGGAGCTGTTTTTT	CASSETHRGRYTGELFF
.	.	TRBV13	TRBJ2-1	TGTGCCAGCAGCTTAGTCTCCGGGCCCTACAATGAGCAGTTCTTC	CASSLVSGPYNEQFF
.	.	TRBV9	TRBJ2-3	TGTGCCATGAACCGCACAGATACGCAGTATTTT	CAMNRTDTQYF
many	.	TRBV2	TRBJ2-7	TGTGCCAGCAGTGAAGTGCGGGTTCCCTCCTACGAGCAGTACTTC	CASSEVRVPSYEQYF
many	.	TRBV3-1	TRBJ2-3	TGTGCCAGCAGCCAAGATCCGGGGTCCCAGGATACGCAGTATTTT	CASSQDPGSQDTQYF
many	.	TRBV7-3	TRBJ2-1	TGTGCCAGCAGCTTAACGGGGACCCCCTCCTACAATGAGCAGTTCTTC	CASSLTGTPSYNEQFF
.	.	TRBV20-1	TRBJ2-1	TGCAGTGCTAGAGGAGTACCATATGAGCAGTTCTTC	CSARGVPYEQFF
few	.	TRBV6-5	TRBJ1-5	TGTGCCAGCAGTTACTCGGGCTATTCGTTAGATCAGCCCCAGCATTTT	CASSYSGYSLDQPQHF
.	.	TRBV28	TRBJ2-7	TGTGCCAGCAGTTTAGGGGCAGGGGTGTTGCCCAACGAGCAGTACTTC	CASSLGAGVLPNEQYF
.	TRBD1	TRBV14	TRBJ2-7	TGTGCCAGCAGCTTTAGACAGGGACCCAACTACGAGCAGTACTTC	CASSFRQGPNYEQYF
many	TRBD2	TRBV5-1	TRBJ2-3	TGCGCCAGCAGGGGGACTAGCGGGGGGACAGATACGCAGTATTTT	CASRGTSGGTDTQYF
many	TRBD2	TRBV28	TRBJ2-7	TGTGCCAGCAGCTCGATTAGCGGGCGCTCCTACGAGCAGTACTTC	CASSSISGRSYEQYF
many	.	TRBV11-2	TRBJ2-7	TGTGCCAGCAGCACCTACTACGAGCAGTACTTC	CASSTYYEQYF
.	.	TRBV6-1	TRBJ2-7	TGTGCCAGCAGTGAACCTTCAGAGGAGTACTTC	CASSEPSEEYF
.	.	TRBV28	TRBJ1-1	TGTACCAGCGGCCGGGGGGGCACTGAAGCTTTCTTT	CTSGRGGTEAFF
few	.	TRBV6-5	TRBJ2-1	TGTGCCAGCAGTTACGGCTTGGATGAGCAGTTCTTC	CASSYGLDEQFF
many	.	TRBV20-1	TRBJ1-5	TGCAGTGCCCCAAGAACGGGGGGAAGCAATCAGCCCCAGCATTTT	CSAPRTGGSNQPQHF
.	.	TRBV30	TRBJ1-2	TGTGCCTGGAGAAAAGGGGTGGGAGGCTACACCTTC	CAWRKGVGGYTF
few	TRBD1	TRBV10-3	TRBJ2-7	TGTGCCATCAGTGACCCGGGGACAGGGGGCGAGGCGTACTTC	CAISDPGTGGEAYF
few	.	TRBV10-1	TRBJ1-1	TGCGCCAGCAGTGAGTCGCCCGCGGGGGATACTGAAGCTTTCTTT	CASSESPAGDTEAFF
.	TRBD2	TRBV2	TRBJ2-7	TGTGCCAGCAGTTTAGCGGGAGAGTGGGAGCAGTACTTC	CASSLAGEWEQYF
many	TRBD2	TRBV12-3/TRBV12-4	TRBJ2-7	TGTGCCAGCAGTTTAGTAGCGGGAGGTGAGCAGTACTTC	CASSLVAGGEQYF
few	.	TRBV3-1	TRBJ1-3	TGTGCCAGCAGCGAGACTCAAGGAAACACCATATATTTT	CASSETQGNTIYF
few	.	TRBV5-1	TRBJ2-7	TGCGCCAGCAGCTTGGAAGGATGGGGGCGCGAGGACGAGCAGTACTTC	CASSLEGWGREDEQYF
few	TRBD1	TRBV24-1	TRBJ2-2	TGTGCCACCAGTGATTTGGGACAGGGGAACACCGGGGAGCTGTCTTTT	CATSDLGQGNTGELSF
many	TRBD1	TRBV2	TRBJ2-1	TGTGCCAGCAGTTTGGGGACAGTCAAGAATGAGCAGTTCTTC	CASSLGTVKNEQFF
.	TRBD1	TRBV24-1	TRBJ2-3	TGTGCCACCAGTGACGGGGACAGGGGGCAAGATACGCAGTATTTT	CATSDGDRGQDTQYF
few	TRBD1	TRBV20-1	TRBJ1-3	TGCAGTGCTGGGGATACAGGGGCGATCTCTGGAAACACCATATATTTT	CSAGDTGAISGNTIYF
few	TRBD2	TRBV19	TRBJ2-1	TGTGCCAGTAGTCCACGGACTAGCGTGTTCCTCTACAATGAGCAGTTCTTC	CASSPRTSVFLYNEQFF
many	.	TRBV7-9	TRBJ2-4	TGTGCCAGCAGCTTATCACGACCTGACAGCCTGGGAGCCAAAAACATTCAGTACTTC	CASSLSRPDSLGAKNIQYF
few	.	TRBV29-1	TRBJ1-2	TGCAGCGTTGAAGATAGTCGCGTGAGAGGCTACACCTTC	CSVEDSRVRGYTF
few	.	TRBV3-1	TRBJ2-5	TGTGCCAGCAGCCAAGACGGGACCGGAAAGAAGACCCAGTACTTC	CASSQDGTGKKTQYF
few	TRBD2	TRBV28	TRBJ2-1	TGTGCCAGCAGTTTATTGGGTGGGAGGGCCTACAATGAGCAGTTCTTC	CASSLLGGRAYNEQFF
.	TRBD2	TRBV29-1	TRBJ2-1	TGCAGCGCATACTTATGGACTAGCGGGAGTCCCAATGAGCAGTTCTTC	CSAYLWTSGSPNEQFF
few	.	TRBV7-6	TRBJ2-7	TGTGCCAGCAGCCGCCCTCCCGGCTTTGAGGGTGAGCAGTACTTC	CASSRPPGFEGEQYF
.	.	TRBV5-4	TRBJ2-7	TGTGCCAGCAGCTTGGCGCAGGCGTCCTACGAGCAGTACTTC	CASSLAQASYEQYF
few	.	TRBV9	TRBJ1-1	TGTGCCAGCAGCCCGGGGGGGGCCCGAGTGAACACTGAAGCTTTCTTT	CASSPGGARVNTEAFF